This TCR beta chain appears in the sequencing data of a study of blood T cell repertoires in COVID-19. This table comes from immunoSEQ multiplex PCR, and its TCRdb copy is limited to in-frame clones, with some not included. The data contain 150,000 to 200,000 clones, 86% of them singletons. The germline V gene has CDR1 SNHLY and CDR2 FYNNEI. The CDR3 is 15 amino acids. J lost 6 bases, V lost 4 bases, and 8 bases had no gene match. The gene calls are TRBV2 and TRBJ2-3; 9 bases map to TRBD1. Sequenced: peripheral blood. This clonotype was sampled from a woman older than 75 in a cohort sampled during active or convalescent COVID-19. CDR3 residues: CASSGQGVPTDTQYF. The DNA of the CDR3 is TGTGCCAGCAGTGGACAGGGGGTGCCCACGGATACGCAGTATTTT.